The 9 T cell receptor beta chains presented below share a single source sample, sequenced in a study of T cell changes during pregnancy in multiple sclerosis. Sequenced by immunoSEQ multiplex PCR; TCRdb stores in-frame clones only, minus some. Among around 69,000 clones listed, more than 75% were seen once. Source: peripheral blood, taken in the third trimester of pregnancy. These receptor sequences come from a female donor with multiple sclerosis, enrolled in a pregnancy study.

V usage is TRBV4-3 and J usage is TRBJ1-5; D is unclear. The CDR3 loop spans 13 amino acids. Germline assignment: CDR1 LGHNA and CDR2 YSLEER. The ends were cut back, 0 bases at V and 7 bases at J, with 7 bases in the middle. The CDR3 sequence is CASSQDMSQPQHF. The CDR3 DNA reads as TGCGCCAGCAGCCAAGATATGAGCCAGCCCCAGCATTTT.

The chain recombines TRBV7-8 with TRBJ2-3, with 14 bases that match TRBD2. The CDR3 runs 21 residues. CDR1 and CDR2 from the germline V gene are SGHVS and FQNEAQ. The J segment lost 6 bases and the V segment lost 0 bases, leaving 17 bases of the junction unmatched. CDR3 bases: TGTGCCAGCAGCTTAGCGCTATGGGGCTATAGGACTAGCGGGGGGCAGGATACGCAGTATTTT. Translating gives CASSLALWGYRTSGGQDTQYF.

The V and J genes are TRBV6-1 and TRBJ1-5; TRBD1 agrees at 7 bases. The CDR3 is 13 amino acids. CDR1 and CDR2 from the germline V gene are MNHNS and SASEGT. V dropped 8 bases and J dropped 4; count of bases not matched to a gene: 5. The CDR3 nucleotides are TGTGCCAGCCAAGACAGGGCTAATCAGCCCCAGCATTTT. The encoded protein is CASQDRANQPQHF.

Note on this clone: One base away lies a much larger clone, so this may be a sequencing read error. The chain employs TRBV11-3 and TRBJ1-1, with a possible D match to TRBD1 (5 bases). Between the trimmed V and J ends, which lost 3 bases and 1 base, there was a span of 6 bases. Germline CDR1 reads SGHNT; CDR2 reads YENEEA. The length of the CDR3 is 13 residues. CDR3 in amino acids: CASSFGQNTEAFF. DNA for the CDR3: TGTGCCAGCAGCTTCGGACAGAACACTGAAGCTTTCTTT.

The V call is TRBV7-2, the J call TRBJ2-5; 7 bases fit TRBD1. The last part of the DNA fits TRBJ2-7 better; the J call may be wrong. CDR1 is SGHTA, CDR2 FQGNSA, per germline. The CDR3 is 15 residues long. CDR3 DNA sequence: TGTGCCAGCAGCTTAGTACAGGGGCCTTCCTACGAGCAGTACTTC. This translates into CASSLVQGPSYEQYF.

The V call is TRBV4-1, the J call TRBJ1-3; a weak D match, TRBD1 (6 bases). Germline CDR1 reads MGHRA; CDR2 reads YSYEKL. The V end was cut by 0 bases, the J end by 0 bases, with 12 bases between. The CDR3 runs 17 residues. The CDR3 reads CASSQDNQGISGNTIYF. For the CDR3, the DNA is TGCGCCAGCAGCCAAGATAACCAGGGGATCTCTGGAAACACCATATATTTT.

The chain uses TRBV10-2 and TRBJ2-7; TRBD1 matches 10 bases. Germline CDR1 and CDR2: WSHSY and SAAADI. Unmatched junction bases numbered 8, after V lost 7 bases and J lost 5 bases. The CDR3 extends over 14 amino acids. For the CDR3, the DNA is TGCGCCAGCACGGCGGGACAGGGGAGGAACGAGCAGTACTTC. Its translation: CASTAGQGRNEQYF.

The chain has TRBV14 and TRBJ2-3, with TRBD2 as a possible D gene (6 bases). Trimming removed 4 bases at V and 5 bases at J, with 13 bases between. Germline CDR1 and CDR2: SGHDN and FVKESK. The length of the CDR3 is 14 residues. DNA of the CDR3: TGTGCCAGCAGCCGAGGTGGGGGAGGAGATACGCAGTATTTT. This codes for CASSRGGGGDTQYF.

The CDR3 here is CASSQESRANYGYTF. The CDR3 region has the DNA TGCGCCAGCAGCCAAGAATCCCGGGCTAACTATGGCTACACCTTC. This chain links TRBV4-3 with TRBJ1-2; D is undetermined. The germline CDR1 and CDR2 sequences are LGHNA and YSLEER. The CDR3 consists of 15 residues. Trimming shortened V by 0 bases and J by 0 bases, and 8 bases separated the two germline ends.